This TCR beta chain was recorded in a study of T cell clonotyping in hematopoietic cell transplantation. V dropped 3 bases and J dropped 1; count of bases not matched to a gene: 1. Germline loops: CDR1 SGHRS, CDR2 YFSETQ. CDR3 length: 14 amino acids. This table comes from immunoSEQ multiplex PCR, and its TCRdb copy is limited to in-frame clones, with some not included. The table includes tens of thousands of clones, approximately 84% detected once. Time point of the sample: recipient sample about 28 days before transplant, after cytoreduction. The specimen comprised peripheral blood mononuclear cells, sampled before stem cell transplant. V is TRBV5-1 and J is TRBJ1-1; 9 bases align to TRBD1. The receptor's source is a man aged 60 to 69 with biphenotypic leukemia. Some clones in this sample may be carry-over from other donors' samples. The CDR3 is CASSWGQGNTEAFF. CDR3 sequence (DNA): TGCGCCAGCAGCTGGGGACAGGGGAACACTGAAGCTTTCTTT.